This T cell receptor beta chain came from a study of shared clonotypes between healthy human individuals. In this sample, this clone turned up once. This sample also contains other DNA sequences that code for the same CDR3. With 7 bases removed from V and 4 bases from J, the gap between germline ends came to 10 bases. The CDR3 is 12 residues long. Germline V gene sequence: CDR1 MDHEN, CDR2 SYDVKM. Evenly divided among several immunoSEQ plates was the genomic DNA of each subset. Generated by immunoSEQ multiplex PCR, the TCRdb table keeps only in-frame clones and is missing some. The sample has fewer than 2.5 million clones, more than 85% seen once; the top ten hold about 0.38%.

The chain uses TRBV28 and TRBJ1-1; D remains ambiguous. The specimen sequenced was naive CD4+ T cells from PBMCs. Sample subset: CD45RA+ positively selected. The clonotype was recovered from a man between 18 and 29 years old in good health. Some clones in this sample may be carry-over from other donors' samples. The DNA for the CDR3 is TGTGCCAGCACTTGGAGAAGCACTGAAGCTTTCTTT. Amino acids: CASTWRSTEAFF.